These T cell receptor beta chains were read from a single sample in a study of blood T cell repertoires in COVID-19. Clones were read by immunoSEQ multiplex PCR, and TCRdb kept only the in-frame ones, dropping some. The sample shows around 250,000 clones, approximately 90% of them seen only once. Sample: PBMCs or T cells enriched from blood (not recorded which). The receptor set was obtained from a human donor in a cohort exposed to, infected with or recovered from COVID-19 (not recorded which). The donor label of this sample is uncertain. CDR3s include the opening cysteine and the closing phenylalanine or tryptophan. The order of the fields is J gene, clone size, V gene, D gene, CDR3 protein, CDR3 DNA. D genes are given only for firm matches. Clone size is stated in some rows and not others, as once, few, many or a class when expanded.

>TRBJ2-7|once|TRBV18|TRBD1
CASSPDRQGAYEQYF
TGTGCCAGCTCACCCGATCGACAGGGGGCCTACGAGCAGTACTTC
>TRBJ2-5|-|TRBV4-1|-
CASSSTGLAQETQYF
TGCGCCAGCAGCTCTACCGGGCTAGCCCAAGAGACCCAGTACTTC
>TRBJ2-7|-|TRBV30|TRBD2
CAWSDPGGSGKGYEQYF
TGTGCCTGGAGTGATCCGGGGGGATCAGGGAAAGGCTACGAGCAGTACTTC
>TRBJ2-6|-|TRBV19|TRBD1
CASSYTGVGANVLTF
TGTGCCAGTAGTTATACAGGGGTTGGGGCCAACGTCCTGACTTTC
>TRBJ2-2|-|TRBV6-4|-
CASSDAANTGELFF
TGTGCCAGCAGTGACGCAGCGAACACCGGGGAGCTGTTTTTT
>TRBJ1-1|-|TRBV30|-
CAWEQGRGTEAFF
TGTGCCTGGGAACAGGGAAGGGGCACTGAAGCTTTCTTT
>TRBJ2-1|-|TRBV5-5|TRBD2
CASTNLADEQFF
TGTGCCAGCACCAATCTAGCGGATGAGCAGTTCTTC
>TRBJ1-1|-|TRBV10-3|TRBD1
CAISVRTGNTEAFF
TGTGCCATCAGCGTGAGGACAGGGAACACTGAAGCTTTCTTT
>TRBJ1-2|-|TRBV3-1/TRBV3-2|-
CASSRRREEWNYGYTF
TGTGCCAGCAGCCGGCGGAGAGAGGAGTGGAACTATGGCTACACCTTC
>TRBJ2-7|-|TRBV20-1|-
CSASERGASSYEQYF
TGCAGTGCTAGTGAACGGGGGGCCAGCTCCTACGAGCAGTACTTC
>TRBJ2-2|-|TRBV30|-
CAWRLVNTGELFF
TGTGCCTGGAGACTAGTGAACACCGGGGAGCTGTTTTTT
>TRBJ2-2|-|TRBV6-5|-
CASKRRANTGELFF
TGTGCCAGCAAGAGGAGGGCGAACACCGGGGAGCTGTTTTTT
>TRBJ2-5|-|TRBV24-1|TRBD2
CATSDFGRVRETQYF
TGTGCCACCAGTGATTTTGGGAGGGTTCGAGAGACCCAGTACTTC
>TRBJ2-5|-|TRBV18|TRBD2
CASSPGTGTSGGRYQETQYF
TGTGCCAGCTCACCCGGGACAGGGACTAGCGGGGGACGGTACCAAGAGACCCAGTACTTC
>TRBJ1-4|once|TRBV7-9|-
CASSLADRHATNEKLFF
TGTGCCAGCAGCTTAGCAGACAGACATGCAACTAATGAAAAACTGTTTTTT
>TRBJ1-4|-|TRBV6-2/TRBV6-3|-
CASSPGDHSEKLFF
TGTGCCAGCAGTCCGGGGGACCACAGCGAAAAACTGTTTTTT
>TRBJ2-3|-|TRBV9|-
CASSVGSRGRTDTQYF
TGTGCCAGCAGCGTAGGATCCAGGGGTCGGACAGATACGCAGTATTTT
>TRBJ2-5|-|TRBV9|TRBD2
CASSASGEETQYF
TGTGCCAGCAGCGCCAGCGGGGAAGAGACCCAGTACTTC
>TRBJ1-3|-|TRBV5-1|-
CASSPGKGGNTIYF
TGCGCCAGCAGCCCCGGGAAGGGAGGAAACACCATATATTTT
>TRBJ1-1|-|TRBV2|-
CASSERDITEAFF
TGTGCCAGCAGTGAAAGAGACATCACTGAAGCTTTCTTT
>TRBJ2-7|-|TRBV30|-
CAWSVAEGAYEQYF
TGTGCCTGGAGTGTGGCGGAGGGAGCCTACGAGCAGTACTTC
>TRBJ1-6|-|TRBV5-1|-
CASSPGDGNSPLHF
TGCGCCAGCAGCCCAGGGGACGGCAATTCACCCCTCCACTTT
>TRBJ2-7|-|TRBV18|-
CASSPRDQTHEQYF
TGTGCCAGCTCACCTCGCGACCAGACACACGAGCAGTACTTC
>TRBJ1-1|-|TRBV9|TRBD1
CASSVEDRGTEAFF
TGTGCCAGCAGCGTAGAGGACAGGGGGACTGAAGCTTTCTTT
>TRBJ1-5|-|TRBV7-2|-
CASSLGVYSNQPQHF
TGTGCCAGCAGCTTAGGTGTTTATAGCAATCAGCCCCAGCATTTT
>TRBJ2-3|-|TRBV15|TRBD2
CATKGGISTDTQYF
TGTGCCACCAAGGGAGGGATTAGCACAGATACGCAGTATTTT
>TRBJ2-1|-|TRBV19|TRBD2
CASSIGAGVVDEQFF
TGTGCCAGTAGTATTGGAGCGGGGGTAGTCGATGAGCAGTTCTTC
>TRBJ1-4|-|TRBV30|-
CAWNHRPNEKLFF
TGTGCCTGGAATCACAGGCCTAATGAAAAACTGTTTTTT
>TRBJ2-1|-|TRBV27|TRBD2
CASSREAPLSYNEQFF
TGTGCCAGCAGTCGGGAGGCCCCCCTATCCTACAATGAGCAGTTCTTC
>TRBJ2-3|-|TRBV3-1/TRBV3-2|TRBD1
CASSQDGQGLTDTQYF
TGTGCCAGCAGCCAAGACGGACAGGGGCTCACAGATACGCAGTATTTT
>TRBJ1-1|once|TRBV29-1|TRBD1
CSVEEGTVNTEAFF
TGCAGCGTTGAAGAGGGGACAGTTAACACTGAAGCTTTCTTT
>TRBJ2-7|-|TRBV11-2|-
CASSLWGVGEQYF
TGTGCCAGCAGCTTATGGGGGGTTGGCGAGCAGTACTTC
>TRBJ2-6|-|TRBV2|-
CASRGVTGANVLTF
TGTGCCAGCAGAGGGGTAACTGGGGCCAACGTCCTGACTTTC
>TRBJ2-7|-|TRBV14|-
CASSQVAGAGGEQYF
TGTGCCAGCAGCCAAGTGGCAGGGGCTGGGGGCGAGCAGTACTTC
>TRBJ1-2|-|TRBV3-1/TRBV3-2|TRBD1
CASSDRDGYTF
TGTGCCAGCAGCGACAGGGACGGCTACACCTTC
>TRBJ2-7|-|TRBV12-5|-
CASGLTAPGQYF
TGTGCTAGTGGTTTGACTGCCCCAGGGCAGTACTTC
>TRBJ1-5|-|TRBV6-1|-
CASSEAGWESNQPQHF
TGTGCCAGCAGTGAAGCGGGTTGGGAGAGCAATCAGCCCCAGCATTTT
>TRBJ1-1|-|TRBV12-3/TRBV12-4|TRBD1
CASNRQGTEAFF
TGTGCCAGCAACCGACAGGGTACTGAAGCTTTCTTT
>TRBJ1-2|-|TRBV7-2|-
CASSLERVEYGYTF
TGTGCCAGCAGCTTAGAACGGGTTGAGTATGGCTACACCTTC
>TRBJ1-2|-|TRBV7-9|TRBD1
CASSFARDSYGYTF
TGTGCCAGCAGCTTTGCCCGGGACAGCTATGGCTACACCTTC
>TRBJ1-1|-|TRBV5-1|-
CASSLGPKTDPTEAFF
TGCGCCAGCAGCTTGGGCCCCAAGACAGACCCCACTGAAGCTTTCTTT
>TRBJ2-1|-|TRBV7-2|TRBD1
CASSLGPGQGVRSNEQFF
TGTGCCAGCAGCTTAGGGCCCGGACAGGGTGTTAGAAGCAATGAGCAGTTCTTC
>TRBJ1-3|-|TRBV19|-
CASSIWRGGGNTIYF
TGTGCCAGTAGTATATGGAGGGGAGGTGGAAACACCATATATTTT
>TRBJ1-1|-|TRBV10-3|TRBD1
CAISGRGTVGTNTEAFF
TGTGCCATCAGTGGCCGGGGGACAGTGGGCACGAACACTGAAGCTTTCTTT
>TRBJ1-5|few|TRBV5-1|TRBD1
CASSWTGGNQPQHF
TGCGCCAGCAGTTGGACAGGGGGCAATCAGCCCCAGCATTTT
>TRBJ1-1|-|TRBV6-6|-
CASSYSFSTEAFF
TGTGCCAGCAGTTACTCCTTCTCCACTGAAGCTTTCTTT
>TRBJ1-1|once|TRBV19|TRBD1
CASSVRDRNTEAFF
TGTGCCAGTAGTGTCCGGGACAGGAACACTGAAGCTTTCTTT
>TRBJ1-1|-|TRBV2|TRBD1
CASSLTGGGAFF
TGTGCCAGCAGTTTAACAGGGGGAGGGGCTTTCTTT
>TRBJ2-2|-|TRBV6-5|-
CASSYGQTNTGELFF
TGTGCCAGCAGTTACGGACAGACGAACACCGGGGAGCTGTTTTTT
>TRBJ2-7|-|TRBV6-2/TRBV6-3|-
CASSLGLGSEQYF
TGTGCCAGCAGCTTGGGGCTTGGATCCGAGCAGTACTTC
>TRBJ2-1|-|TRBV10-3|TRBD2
CAISSGGTYNEQFF
TGTGCCATCTCAAGCGGGGGGACCTACAATGAGCAGTTCTTC
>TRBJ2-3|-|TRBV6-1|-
CASSEGFASDTQYF
TGTGCCAGCAGTGAAGGATTCGCGTCAGATACGCAGTATTTT